This T cell receptor (beta chain) was captured in a study of cytomegalovirus exposure and HLA in healthy donors. Researchers ran the PCR with 60 Vbeta and 13 Jbeta primers. The repertoire was sequenced with immunoSEQ multiplex PCR; TCRdb's copy has only in-frame clones and lacks some. The repertoire has around 120,000 clones, around 77% of them found once; the top ten carry around 2%. V was cut by 1 base and J by 3 bases, with 13 bases left in between. CDR3 length: 15 residues. About this clone itself: Its cognate antigen is unknown.

Overall study findings and caveats: Most CMV-associated TCR beta chains were later found to appear HLA-restricted. In a later analysis, HLA-associated TCR beta chains were more clonally expanded than equally common others.

While unrecorded immune exposures were likely, the donors were nominally healthy when sampled. V gene TRBV23-1 combines with J gene TRBJ2-7; possible D gene TRBD1, 6 bases. TRBV23-1 falls under the ORF class, with uncertain function. The TCR was taken from a woman aged 45-60 years in good health and CMV-seronegative. Sequencing was performed on PBMCs. CDR3 nucleotide sequence: TGCGCCAGCAGTCAATGGCTCGGGACAAACTACGAGCAGTACTTC. This encodes CASSQWLGTNYEQYF.